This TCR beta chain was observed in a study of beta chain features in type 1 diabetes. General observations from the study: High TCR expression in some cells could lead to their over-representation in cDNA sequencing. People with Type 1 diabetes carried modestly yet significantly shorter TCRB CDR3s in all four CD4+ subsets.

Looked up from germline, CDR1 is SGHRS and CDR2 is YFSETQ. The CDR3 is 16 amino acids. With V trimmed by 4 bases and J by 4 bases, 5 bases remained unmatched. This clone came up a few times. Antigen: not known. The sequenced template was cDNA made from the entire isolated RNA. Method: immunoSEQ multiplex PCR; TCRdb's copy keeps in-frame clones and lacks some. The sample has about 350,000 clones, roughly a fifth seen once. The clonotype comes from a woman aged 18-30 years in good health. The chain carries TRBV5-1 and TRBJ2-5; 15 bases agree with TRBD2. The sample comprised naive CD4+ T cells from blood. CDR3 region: CASSPGTSGGTETQYF. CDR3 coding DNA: TGCGCCAGCAGCCCTGGGACTAGCGGGGGGACAGAGACCCAGTACTTC.